A selection of T cell receptor beta chains follows, all from one sample in a study of T cells in Graves' hyperthyroidism and ophthalmopathy. TCRdb ran MiXCR on the multiplex PCR reads and lists one entry per CDR3 protein. The sample has a few hundred thousand distinct CDR3 sequences; roughly 14% are singletons. Sequences were obtained from blood. The receptors stem from a man aged 25 to 45 with Graves' hyperthyroidism that later progressed to Graves' ophthalmopathy. CDR3s include the opening cysteine and the closing phenylalanine or tryptophan. The D gene is left open where the match is weak. Some rows have no size entry. The others give once, few or many, or a class for an expanded clone.

abundance	d_gene	len	j_gene	v_gene	CDR3aa	CDR3nt
many	-	17	TRBJ2-3	TRBV7-9	CASSLLSGPLGSDTQYF	TGTGCCAGCAGCTTACTTTCCGGCCCTCTCGGCTCGGATACGCAGTATTTT
few	TRBD1	15	TRBJ1-5	TRBV7-9	CASSAGTGDNQPQHF	TGTGCCAGCAGCGCAGGGACAGGGGATAATCAGCCCCAGCATTTT
many	TRBD1	18	TRBJ1-1	TRBV12-5	CASGSSAIWDRANTEAFF	TGTGCTAGTGGTTCGTCAGCCATATGGGACAGAGCGAACACTGAAGCTTTCTTT
-	-	16	TRBJ2-3	TRBV25-1	CASSDQTGPLTDTQYF	TGTGCCAGCAGTGACCAAACGGGACCCCTCACAGATACGCAGTATTTT
many	TRBD1	14	TRBJ1-1	TRBV6-2/TRBV6-3	CASRRQGSNTEAFF	TGTGCCAGCAGGAGACAGGGCTCGAACACTGAAGCTTTCTTT
-	-	13	TRBJ1-5	TRBV6-1	CASRGRENQPQHF	TGTGCGAGCCGGGGGCGCGAAAATCAGCCCCAGCATTTT
few	TRBD1	14	TRBJ2-7	TRBV4-1	CASSLRTGGSEQYF	TGCGCCAGCAGCCTGCGGACAGGGGGATCCGAGCAGTACTTC
-	-	15	TRBJ2-1	TRBV11-3	CASSPDRAGADEQFF	TGTGCCAGCAGCCCCGACCGGGCGGGGGCCGATGAGCAGTTCTTC
few	-	11	TRBJ2-7	TRBV10-2	CASSENHEQYF	TGCGCCAGCAGTGAGAACCACGAGCAGTACTTC
-	-	15	TRBJ2-3	TRBV18	CASSLSFVSTDTQYF	TGTGCCAGCTCCCTTTCCTTCGTCAGCACAGATACGCAGTATTTT
-	-	16	TRBJ2-7	TRBV19	CASSIDPWRLAYEQYF	TGTGCCAGTAGTATAGATCCCTGGAGGTTAGCCTACGAGCAGTACTTC
many	-	14	TRBJ1-1	TRBV7-8	CASSIRRENTEAFF	TGTGCCAGCAGCATTCGGCGGGAGAACACTGAAGCTTTCTTT
few	TRBD1	14	TRBJ2-1	TRBV5-1	CASSTGQGVNEQFF	TGCGCCAGCAGCACGGGACAGGGGGTAAATGAGCAGTTCTTC
once	-	14	TRBJ2-2	TRBV27	CASSLDRTTVELFF	TGTGCCAGCAGTTTAGACAGGACCACCGTGGAGCTGTTTTTT
many	-	13	TRBJ1-1	TRBV6-5	CASSYSIGGIAFF	TGTGCCAGCAGTTACTCGATAGGGGGGATAGCTTTCTTT